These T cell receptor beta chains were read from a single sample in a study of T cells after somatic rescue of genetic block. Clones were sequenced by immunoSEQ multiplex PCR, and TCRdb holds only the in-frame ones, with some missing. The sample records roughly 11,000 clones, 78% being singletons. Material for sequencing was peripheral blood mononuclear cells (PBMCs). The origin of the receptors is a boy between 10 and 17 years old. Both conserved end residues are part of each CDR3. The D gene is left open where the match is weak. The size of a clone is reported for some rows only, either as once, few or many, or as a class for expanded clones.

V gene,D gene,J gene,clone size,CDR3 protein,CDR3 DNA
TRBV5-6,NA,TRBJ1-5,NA,CASSLGPKEPQHF,TGTGCCAGCAGCTTAGGACCGAAGGAGCCCCAGCATTTT
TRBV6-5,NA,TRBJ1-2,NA,CASSYLGSISNYGYTF,TGTGCCAGCAGTTACTTGGGCAGCATATCTAACTATGGCTACACCTTC
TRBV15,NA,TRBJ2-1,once,CATSRDPTISYNEQFF,TGTGCCACCAGCAGAGATCCGACCATCTCCTACAATGAGCAGTTCTTC
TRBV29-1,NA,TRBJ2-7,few,CSVEDSNSYEQYF,TGCAGCGTTGAGGACAGTAACTCCTACGAGCAGTACTTC
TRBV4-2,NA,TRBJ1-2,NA,CASSDSAATSNYGYTF,TGTGCCAGCAGCGATTCGGCAGCAACCTCTAACTATGGCTACACCTTC
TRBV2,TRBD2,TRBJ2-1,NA,CATAGLAGVLEQFF,TGTGCCACAGCGGGACTAGCGGGAGTGCTTGAGCAGTTCTTC
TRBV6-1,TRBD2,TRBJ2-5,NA,CASSDIAGKETQYF,TGTGCCAGCAGTGATATAGCGGGAAAAGAGACCCAGTACTTC
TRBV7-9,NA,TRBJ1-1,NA,CASSWGHRDPEAFF,TGTGCCAGCAGCTGGGGACATCGAGACCCTGAAGCTTTCTTT
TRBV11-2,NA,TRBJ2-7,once,CASSLRGGGEQYF,TGTGCCAGCAGCTTGCGGGGCGGTGGGGAGCAGTACTTC
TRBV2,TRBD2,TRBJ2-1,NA,CASSVVRVTSGEVEQFF,TGTGCCAGCAGTGTGGTTAGAGTAACTAGCGGGGAGGTTGAGCAGTTCTTC
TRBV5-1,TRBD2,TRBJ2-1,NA,CASSLGSGGNNEQFF,TGCGCCAGCAGCCTCGGAAGCGGGGGGAACAATGAGCAGTTCTTC
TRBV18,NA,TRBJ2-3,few,CASSPFGATDTQYF,TGTGCCAGCTCACCATTCGGAGCCACAGATACGCAGTATTTT
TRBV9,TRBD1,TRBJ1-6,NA,CASSVDRALNSPLHF,TGTGCCAGCAGCGTTGACAGGGCGCTTAATTCACCCCTCCACTTT
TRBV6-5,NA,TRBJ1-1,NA,CASSYGGEGLDTEAFF,TGTGCCAGCAGTTACGGGGGAGAGGGGCTAGACACTGAAGCTTTCTTT